This TCR beta chain was identified in a study of regulatory T cells in long-lasting Graves disease. Study observations and caveats: Persistent-disease Graves' patients showed less TCR diversity than new cases. With 2,500 to 3,500 shared public clonotypes, persistent patients exceeded new patients, who shared about a thousand. The study found TRBV28, TRBJ1-2 and TRBJ2-5 favored in persistent disease.

As for time point: persistent/refractory GD, antithyroid drugs over 5 years with positive TRAb. RNA from PBMCs was the source of the TCR library. This clonotype has just a few counts. Its antigen is unidentified. CDR1 is DFQATT and CDR2 is SNEGSKA in the germline V gene (reference sequence). V shed 0 bases and J shed 8 bases, with 8 bases lying between them. The CDR3 extends over 12 amino acids. With iRepertoire HTBI primers and Arm-PCR of CDR3 regions, TCR beta libraries were built. Original data processing: Looking across samples, the authors found 55 to 80 TRBV and some 13 TRBJ segments. A single record per CDR3 protein comes from TCRdb applying MiXCR to the multiplex PCR reads. The V and J calls follow TCRdb's processing rather than the paper's. The sample shows 650,000 to 700,000 distinct CDR3 sequences, around 30% of them seen only once.

The TCR comes from a female donor with Graves disease. The chain couples TRBV20-1 to TRBJ1-3, with unresolved D. Here the sequenced sample was peripheral blood mononuclear cells (PBMCs), taken when the disease was refractory, from a patient treated with antithyroid drugs. For the CDR3, the DNA is TGCAGTGCTAGAGATCCGGGTCACACCATATATTTT. Encoded protein: CSARDPGHTIYF.